This T cell receptor (beta chain) originates from a study of shared clonotypes between healthy human individuals. As handled by the study authors: Junction-only immunoSEQ data arrived without quality scores, meaning filtering differed. Data came from immunoSEQ multiplex PCR; TCRdb stores just in-frame clones and leaves some out. V, J and clone size reflect that table, while D and trimming were determined from the DNA. The sample has 2 million to 2.5 million clones, approximately 95% seen once. Memory CD4+ cells were the fraction left after CD45RA+ naive selection. Germline V CDR1 and CDR2: LGHNA, YNFKEQ. This CDR3 spans 13 amino acids. V lost 3 bases, J lost 0 bases, and 3 bases lay in between.

The sequenced sample was naive CD4+ T cells from PBMCs. Subset in this sample: CD45RA+ positively selected. The rearrangement uses TRBV4-2 and TRBJ1-5, with D unresolved. This clonotype was obtained from a man aged 18 to 29 in good health. Some clones in this sample may be carry-over from other donors' samples. The CDR3 here is CASSHNSNQPQHF. The CDR3 region has the DNA TGTGCCAGCAGCCATAATAGCAATCAGCCCCAGCATTTT.